This T cell receptor (beta chain) was sequenced in a study of regulatory T cells in long-lasting Graves disease. Study information: Prior antithyroid drug treatment in newly diagnosed Graves' patients lasted under 3 months.

Investigators prepared the TCR beta libraries by applying iRepertoire HTBI primers and Arm-PCR of CDR3 regions. TCRdb reprocessed the multiplex PCR reads via MiXCR and lists one record per CDR3 protein. The sample includes hundreds of thousands of distinct CDR3 sequences, about a sixth seen only once; the top ten take 25% to 30%. This sample's time point: newly diagnosed GD, antithyroid drugs for less than 3 months. The TCR library used RNA extracted from PBMCs. This clonotype was counted between two and nine times. Per germline, CDR1 SQVTM and CDR2 ANQGSEA. This CDR3 spans 14 amino acids. V was cut by 1 base and J by 2 bases, with 11 bases left in between. This same sample was also taken into another study, of T cells in Graves' hyperthyroidism and ophthalmopathy.

The sample was peripheral blood mononuclear cells (PBMCs), taken at new diagnosis, from a patient treated with antithyroid drugs. V and J are TRBV29-1 and TRBJ2-5; D is uncertain. This sequence originates from a man aged 40-49 years with Graves disease. This chain's CDR3 is CSVEVFRAQETQYF. CDR3 nucleotide sequence: TGCAGCGTTGAAGTGTTCCGGGCTCAAGAGACCCAGTACTTC.